This T cell receptor (beta chain) was sequenced during a study of memory CD4+ T cells and cytomegalovirus serostatus. Single viable CD3+CD4+CD8-CD45RO+ cells were sorted as the memory CD4+ T cells. CD4+ T cells were isolated by positive magnetic selection. With V trimmed by 2 bases and J by 0 bases, 10 bases remained unmatched. The CDR3 loop spans 18 amino acids. Germline loops: CDR1 SGHTA, CDR2 FQGTGA. Profiled with immunoSEQ multiplex PCR; TCRdb holds only in-frame clones, not every one. The table includes tens of thousands of clones, about three quarters detected once. The clonotype comes from an adult in good health and CMV-seronegative. The chain links TRBV7-3 to TRBJ2-3; 8 bases line up with TRBD1. Sequencing was performed on memory CD4+ T cells from blood. The CDR3 sequence is CASSLFGLGTGSTDTQYF. The CDR3, as DNA: TGTGCCAGCAGCTTATTTGGTCTCGGGACAGGTAGCACAGATACGCAGTATTTT. The complete variable domain, with remaining parts taken from reference TRBV7-3 and TRBJ2-3, reads GAGVSQTPSNKVTEKGKYVELRCDPISGHTALYWYRQSLGQGPEFLIYFQGTGAADDSGLPNDRFFAVRPEGSVSTLKIQRTERGDSAVYLCASSLFGLGTGSTDTQYFGPGTRLTVL.